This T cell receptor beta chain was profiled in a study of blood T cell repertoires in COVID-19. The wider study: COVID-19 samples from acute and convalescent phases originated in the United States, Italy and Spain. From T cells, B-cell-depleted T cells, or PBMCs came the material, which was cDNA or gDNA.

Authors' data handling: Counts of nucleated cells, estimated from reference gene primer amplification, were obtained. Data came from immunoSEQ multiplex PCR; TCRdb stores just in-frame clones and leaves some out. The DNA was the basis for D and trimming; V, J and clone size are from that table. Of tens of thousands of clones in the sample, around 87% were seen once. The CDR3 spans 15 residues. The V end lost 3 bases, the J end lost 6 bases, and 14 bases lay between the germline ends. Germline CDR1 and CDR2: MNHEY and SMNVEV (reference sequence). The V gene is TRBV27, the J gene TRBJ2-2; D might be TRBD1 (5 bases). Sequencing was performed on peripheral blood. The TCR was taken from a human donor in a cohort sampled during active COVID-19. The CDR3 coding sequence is TGTGCCAGCAGTTTTGGTTGGGGCGTCGCCGGGGAGCTGTTTTTT. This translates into CASSFGWGVAGELFF.